What follows are 5 T cell receptor beta chains derived from one specimen sequenced in a study of cytotoxic CD8 clonotypes in ibrutinib-treated CLL. The data were produced by immunoSEQ multiplex PCR, yet TCRdb's version contains in-frame clones alone and is incomplete. The table has approximately 340,000 clones, roughly two thirds seen once. The sample here was PBMCs, taken after 36 months of ibrutinib treatment. The receptors here all came from a human donor with chronic lymphocytic leukemia.

This clone showed up just a few times. This rearrangement joins TRBV14 to TRBJ1-4; no clear D. CDR3 length: 14 residues. Germline CDR1 is SGHDN and CDR2 is FVKESK. Trimming shortened V by 4 bases and J by 5 bases, and 11 bases separated the two germline ends. This CDR3 reads CASSPSGKNEKLFF. The CDR3 DNA is TGTGCCAGCAGCCCTAGTGGGAAGAATGAAAAACTGTTTTTT.

Note on this clone: Compared with germline, one end of the junction differs, possibly owing to a read error. The chain employs TRBV5-8 and TRBJ2-1; 7 bases map to TRBD2. This CDR3 is 12 amino acids long. Germline CDR1 and CDR2: SGHTS and YDEGEE. Here the CDR3 reads CASSLGPRELFF. The CDR3, as DNA: TGTGCCAGCAGTTTAGGGCCGCGGGAGCTGTTCTTC.

The chain carries TRBV6-6 and TRBJ1-2; TRBD1 might be the D (6 bases). CDR1 and CDR2 from the germline V gene are MNHNY and SVGAGI (reference sequence). The CDR3 is made up of 14 amino acids. V was cut by 4 bases and J by 4 bases, with 13 bases left in between. The CDR3 bases are TGTGCCAGCAGTTCCCCAGAGACAGGCTATGGCTACACCTTC. It is translated as CASSSPETGYGYTF.

The J gene is TRBJ2-3, the V gene TRBV29-1; TRBD2 might be the D (5 bases). The CDR3 length is 13 residues. Trimming left V 4 bases short and J 2 bases short, with 10 bases between. The V gene's germline CDR1 is SQVTM and CDR2 ANQGSEA. The CDR3 spells CSVVARFTDTQYF. CDR3 in DNA: TGCAGCGTTGTAGCGAGGTTCACAGATACGCAGTATTTT.

This chain connects TRBV5-1 to TRBJ2-5, with D possibly matching TRBD1 (5 bases). V was shortened by 0 bases and J by 5 bases, with 14 bases between the two germline ends. There are 15 residues in the CDR3. CDR1 and CDR2 (germline): SGHRS, YFSETQ. CDR3 DNA sequence: TGCGCCAGCAGCTTGGAGGGGTTTGGGCAGGAGACCCAGTACTTC. Translating gives CASSLEGFGQETQYF. The whole variable domain, remainder taken from reference TRBV5-1 and TRBJ2-5, is KAGVTQTPRYLIKTRGQQVTLSCSPISGHRSVSWYQQTPGQGLQFLFEYFSETQRNKGNFPGRFSGRQFSNSRSEMNVSTLELGDSALYLCASSLEGFGQETQYFGPGTRLLVL.